This T cell receptor (beta chain) was retrieved from a study of post-analysis software for immune sequencing data. In the study overall: Relapsing-remitting, secondary progressive and progressive-relapsing forms of multiple sclerosis all featured among disease courses. Study-wide findings and caveats: Patients had higher frequencies than controls of five TRBV segments, including TRBV5-6, TRBV5-1 and TRBV20-1.

This CDR3 contains 20 residues. Per germline, CDR1 LNHNV and CDR2 YYDKDF (reference sequence). The ends lost 0 bases at V and 1 base at J; junction bases unmatched: 13. Incorporated into the TCR beta cDNA libraries were unique molecular identifiers, which served to reduce PCR and sequencing biases. The source material, about 0.85 to 11 million T cells, gave rise to 400,000 to 600,000 cDNA molecules. TCRdb passed the PCR reads through MiXCR, listing each CDR3 protein once. The table has about 680,000 distinct CDR3 sequences, roughly three fifths seen once. This clonotype was picked up one time. Its specificity is unknown.

The chain employs TRBV15 and TRBJ2-1, with 9 bases that match TRBD2. The sample consisted of blood. The receptor comes from a girl aged 2 to 10 with multiple sclerosis. This CDR3 reads CATSRDNNSGRPVSYNEQFF. CDR3 DNA: TGTGCCACCAGCAGAGATAATAATAGCGGGAGACCGGTATCCTACAATGAGCAGTTCTTC.